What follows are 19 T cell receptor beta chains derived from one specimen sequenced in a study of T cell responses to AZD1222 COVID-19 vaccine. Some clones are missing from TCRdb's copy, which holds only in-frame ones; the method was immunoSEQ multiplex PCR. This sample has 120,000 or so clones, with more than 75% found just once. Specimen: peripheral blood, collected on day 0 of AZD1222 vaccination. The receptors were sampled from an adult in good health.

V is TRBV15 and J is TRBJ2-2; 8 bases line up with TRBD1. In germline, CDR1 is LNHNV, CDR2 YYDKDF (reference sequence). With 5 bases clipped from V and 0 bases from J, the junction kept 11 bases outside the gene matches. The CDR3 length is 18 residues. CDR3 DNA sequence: TGTGCCACCAGCCGGCGTAAGACAGGGGCGGCGAACACCGGGGAGCTGTTTTTT. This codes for CATSRRKTGAANTGELFF.

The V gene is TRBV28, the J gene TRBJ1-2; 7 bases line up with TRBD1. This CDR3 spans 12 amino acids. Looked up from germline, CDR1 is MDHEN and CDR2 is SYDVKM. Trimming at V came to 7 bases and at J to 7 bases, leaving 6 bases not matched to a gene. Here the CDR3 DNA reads TGTGCCAGCACATCGACAGGGAGTGGCTACACCTTC. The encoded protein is CASTSTGSGYTF.

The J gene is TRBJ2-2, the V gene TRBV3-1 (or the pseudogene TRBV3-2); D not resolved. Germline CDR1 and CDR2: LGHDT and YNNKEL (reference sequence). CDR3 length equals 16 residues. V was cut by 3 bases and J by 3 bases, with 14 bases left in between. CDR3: CASSQTHRADTGELFF. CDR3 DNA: TGTGCCAGCAGCCAGACCCACCGGGCCGACACCGGGGAGCTGTTTTTT.

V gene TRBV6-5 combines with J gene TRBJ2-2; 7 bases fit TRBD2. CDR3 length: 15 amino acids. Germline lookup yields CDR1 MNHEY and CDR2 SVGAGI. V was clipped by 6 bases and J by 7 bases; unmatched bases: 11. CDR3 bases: TGTGCCAGCAGCTCACCCGGGGAGGGCGGCGGGGAGCTGTTTTTT. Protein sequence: CASSSPGEGGGELFF.

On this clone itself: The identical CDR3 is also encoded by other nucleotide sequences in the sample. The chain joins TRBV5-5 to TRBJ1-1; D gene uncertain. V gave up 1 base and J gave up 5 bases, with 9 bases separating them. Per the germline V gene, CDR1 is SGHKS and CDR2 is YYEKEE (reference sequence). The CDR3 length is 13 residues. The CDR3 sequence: CASSLNTRTEAFF. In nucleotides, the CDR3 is TGTGCCAGCAGCTTGAACACACGAACTGAAGCTTTCTTT.

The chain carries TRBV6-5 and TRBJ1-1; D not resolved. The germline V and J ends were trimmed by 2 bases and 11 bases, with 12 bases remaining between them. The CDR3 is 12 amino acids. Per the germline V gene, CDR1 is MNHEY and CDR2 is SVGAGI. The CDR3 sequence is CASSYNLREAFF. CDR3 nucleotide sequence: TGTGCCAGCAGTTACAACCTTCGGGAGGCTTTCTTT.

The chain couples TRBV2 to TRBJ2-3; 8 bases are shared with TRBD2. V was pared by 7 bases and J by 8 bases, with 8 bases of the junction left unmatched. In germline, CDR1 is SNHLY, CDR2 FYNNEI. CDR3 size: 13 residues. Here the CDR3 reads CASILLAGLTQYF. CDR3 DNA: TGTGCCAGCATCCTGTTAGCGGGGCTTACGCAGTATTTT.

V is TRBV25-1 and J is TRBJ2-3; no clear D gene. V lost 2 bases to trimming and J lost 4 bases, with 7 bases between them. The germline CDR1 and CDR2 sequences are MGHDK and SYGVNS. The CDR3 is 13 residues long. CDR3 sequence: CASSEEWADTQYF. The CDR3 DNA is TGTGCCAGCAGTGAAGAGTGGGCAGATACGCAGTATTTT.

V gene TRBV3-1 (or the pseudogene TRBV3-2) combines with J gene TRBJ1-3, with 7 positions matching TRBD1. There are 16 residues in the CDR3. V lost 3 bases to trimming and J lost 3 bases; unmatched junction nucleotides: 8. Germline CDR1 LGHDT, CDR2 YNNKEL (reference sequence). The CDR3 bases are TGTGCCAGCAGCCAGGCCGGACAGGTTGATGGAAACACCATATATTTT. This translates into CASSQAGQVDGNTIYF.

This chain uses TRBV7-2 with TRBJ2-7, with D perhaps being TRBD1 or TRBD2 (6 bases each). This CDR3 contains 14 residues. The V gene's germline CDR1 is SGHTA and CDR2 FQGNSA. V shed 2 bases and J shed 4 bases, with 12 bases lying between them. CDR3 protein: CASSLRGPAYEQYF. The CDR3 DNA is TGTGCCAGCAGCTTACGGGGGCCCGCATACGAGCAGTACTTC. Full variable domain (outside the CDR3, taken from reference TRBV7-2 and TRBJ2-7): GAGVSQSPSNKVTEKGKDVELRCDPISGHTALYWYRQSLGQGLEFLIYFQGNSAPDKSGLPSDRFSAERTGGSVSTLTIQRTQQEDSAVYLCASSLRGPAYEQYFGPGTRLTVT.

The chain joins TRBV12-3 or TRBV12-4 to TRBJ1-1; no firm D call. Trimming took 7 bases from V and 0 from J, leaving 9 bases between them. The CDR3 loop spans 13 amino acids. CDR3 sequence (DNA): TGTGCCAGCACCCCAGGATTGAACACTGAAGCTTTCTTT. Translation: CASTPGLNTEAFF.

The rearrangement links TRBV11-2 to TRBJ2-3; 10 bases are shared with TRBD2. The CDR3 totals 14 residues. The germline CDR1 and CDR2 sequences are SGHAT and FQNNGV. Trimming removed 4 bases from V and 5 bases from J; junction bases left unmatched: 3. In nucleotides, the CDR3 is TGTGCCAGCAGCTCTAGGACTAGCGGAGATACGCAGTATTTT. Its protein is CASSSRTSGDTQYF. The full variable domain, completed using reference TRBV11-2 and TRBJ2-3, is EAGVAQSPRYKIIEKRQSVAFWCNPISGHATLYWYQQILGQGPKLLIQFQNNGVVDDSQLPKDRFSAERLKGVDSTLKIQPAKLEDSAVYLCASSSRTSGDTQYFGPGTRLTVL.

This CDR3 is CASSLFDSYTEAFF. The CDR3 DNA reads TGTGCCAGCAGCTTATTCGACAGTTACACTGAAGCTTTCTTT. The V call is TRBV5-5, the J call TRBJ1-1; possibly TRBD1 for D (5 bases). V lost 2 bases to trimming and J lost 3 bases, with 11 bases between them. This CDR3 is 14 amino acids long. The germline gives CDR1 SGHKS, CDR2 YYEKEE (reference sequence).

DNA for the CDR3: TGTGCCAGCAGCCCGGACAGGTTTTATGGCTACACCTTC. This gives the protein CASSPDRFYGYTF. The chain couples TRBV12-3 or TRBV12-4 to TRBJ1-2; 7 bases fit TRBD1. Losses at the gene ends were 6 bases for V and 5 bases for J; bases not matched to a gene: 6. The length of the CDR3 is 13 residues.

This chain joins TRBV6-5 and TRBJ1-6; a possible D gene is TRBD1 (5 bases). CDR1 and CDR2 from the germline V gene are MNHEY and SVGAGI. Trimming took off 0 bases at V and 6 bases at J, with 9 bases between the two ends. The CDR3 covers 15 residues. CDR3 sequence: CASSYSTGPNSPLHF. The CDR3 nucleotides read TGTGCCAGCAGTTACTCAACGGGGCCTAATTCACCCCTCCACTTT.

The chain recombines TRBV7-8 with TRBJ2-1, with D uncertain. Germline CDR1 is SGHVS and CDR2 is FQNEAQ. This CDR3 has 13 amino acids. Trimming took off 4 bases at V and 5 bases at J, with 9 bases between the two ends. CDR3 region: CASSSGPNNEQFF. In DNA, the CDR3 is TGTGCCAGCAGCTCCGGGCCCAACAATGAGCAGTTCTTC.

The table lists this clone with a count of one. CDR3: CASRPRLPLPGELFF. The DNA of the CDR3 is TGTGCCAGTAGGCCCCGCCTCCCTCTCCCCGGGGAGCTGTTTTTT. This chain uses TRBV19 with TRBJ2-2; D is undetermined. CDR1 is LNHDA and CDR2 is SQIVND in the germline V gene (reference sequence). V was pared by 6 bases and J by 6 bases, with 17 bases between. This CDR3 has 15 amino acids.

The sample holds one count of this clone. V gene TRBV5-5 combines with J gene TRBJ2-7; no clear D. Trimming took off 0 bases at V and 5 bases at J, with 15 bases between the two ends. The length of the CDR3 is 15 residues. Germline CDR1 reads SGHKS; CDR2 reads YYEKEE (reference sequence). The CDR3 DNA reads TGTGCCAGCAGCTTGGTCCTATGGAAATCCCACGAGCAGTACTTC. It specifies CASSLVLWKSHEQYF. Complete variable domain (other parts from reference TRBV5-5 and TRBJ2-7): DAGVTQSPTHLIKTRGQQVTLRCSPISGHKSVSWYQQVLGQGPQFIFQYYEKEERGRGNFPDRFSARQFPNYSSELNVNALLLGDSALYLCASSLVLWKSHEQYFGPGTRLTVT.

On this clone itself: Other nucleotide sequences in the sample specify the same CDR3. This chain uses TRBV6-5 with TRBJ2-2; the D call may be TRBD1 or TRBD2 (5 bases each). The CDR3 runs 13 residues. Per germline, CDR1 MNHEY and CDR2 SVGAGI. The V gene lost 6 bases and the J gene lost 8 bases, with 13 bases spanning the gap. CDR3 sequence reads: CASRTGGPGELFF. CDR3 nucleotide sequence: TGTGCCAGCAGAACAGGAGGACCGGGGGAGCTGTTTTTT.